One sample yielded the 17 T cell receptor beta chains listed below, sequenced in a study of OX40 agonist ivuxolimab in advanced cancers. The data were produced by immunoSEQ multiplex PCR, yet TCRdb's version contains in-frame clones alone and is incomplete. The sample shows around 50,000 clones, 83% of them seen only once. This specimen was CD4+ or CD8+ T cells sorted from blood, taken in a trial of the OX40 agonist ivuxolimab. The receptors were gathered from an adult with an advanced solid tumor such as melanoma, head and neck, liver or kidney cancer.

The chain employs TRBV18 and TRBJ2-7, with 10 bases that match TRBD1. CDR3 length equals 14 residues. After removal of 3 bases from V and 6 bases from J, the junction contained 5 bases not matched to a gene. Germline CDR1 and CDR2: KGHSH and LQKENI. The CDR3 here is CASSPGQGGPEQYF. For the CDR3, the DNA is TGTGCCAGCTCACCCGGACAGGGGGGTCCCGAGCAGTACTTC.

V gene TRBV5-6 combines with J gene TRBJ2-3; 9 bases are shared with TRBD2. J gave up 6 bases and V 5 bases, and 16 bases lay outside the gene matches. The CDR3 has 17 amino acids. The germline gives CDR1 SGHDT, CDR2 YYEEEE. CDR3 nucleotide sequence: TGTGCCAGCAGATTACCCACCTGGCGGGAGGGCCCCGATACGCAGTATTTT. Translating it yields CASRLPTWREGPDTQYF.

This clone was observed a few times. The chain carries TRBV19 and TRBJ1-5; TRBD1 matches at 7 bases. The germline V gene has CDR1 LNHDA and CDR2 SQIVND (reference sequence). V trimming: 4 bases; J trimming: 9 bases; junction bases outside the gene matches: 6. The CDR3 is made up of 13 amino acids. CDR3 bases: TGTGCCAGTAGTACAGGGGGAGTACGGCCCCAGCATTTT. It specifies CASSTGGVRPQHF.

The rearrangement links TRBV23-1 to TRBJ2-2; 7 bases line up with TRBD2. TRBV23-1 is filed as an ORF, its function uncertain. After removal of 0 bases from V and 1 base from J, the junction contained 5 bases not matched to a gene. CDR3 length: 17 amino acids. In DNA, the CDR3 is TGCGCCAGCAGTCAATCGACGGCGGGAGTGAACACCGGGGAGCTGTTTTTT. Its translation is CASSQSTAGVNTGELFF.

This chain uses TRBV7-6 with TRBJ1-2; 7 bases line up with TRBD1. Germline V gene sequence: CDR1 SGHVS, CDR2 FNYEAQ. V was clipped by 0 bases and J by 7 bases; unmatched bases: 2. This CDR3 has 13 amino acids. In DNA form, the CDR3 reads TGTGCCAGCAGCTTAGCAGGGGGCGGTGGCTACACCTTC. It is translated as CASSLAGGGGYTF.

The chain combines TRBV27 with TRBJ2-3; TRBD2 agrees at 8 bases. This CDR3 contains 13 residues. V trimming: 7 bases; J trimming: 4 bases; junction bases outside the gene matches: 4. The germline CDR1 and CDR2 sequences are MNHEY and SMNVEV (reference sequence). The CDR3 sequence is CASKELAADTQYF. The CDR3 region has the DNA TGTGCCAGCAAGGAACTAGCGGCAGATACGCAGTATTTT.

This chain uses TRBV6-1 with TRBJ2-7, with D tentatively TRBD1 (6 bases). Germline CDR1 is MNHNS and CDR2 is SASEGT. V was pared by 5 bases and J by 4 bases, with 12 bases between. This CDR3 has 13 residues. CDR3 nucleotide sequence: TGTGCCAGCAGTAACCCAACAGGGTACGAGCAGTACTTC. As protein: CASSNPTGYEQYF.

This chain uses TRBV9 with TRBJ2-5; D is possibly TRBD1 (6 bases). Germline CDR1 SGDLS, CDR2 YYNGEE. The CDR3 contains 16 residues. The V and J ends lost 0 bases and 5 bases respectively, with 17 bases between them. CDR3 coding DNA: TGTGCCAGCAGCGTAGGGGTAACAGGGAATATGGAGACCCAGTACTTC. Encoded protein: CASSVGVTGNMETQYF.

This chain connects TRBV10-3 to TRBJ1-2; D gene unclear. Germline V gene data show CDR1 as ENHRY and CDR2 as SYGVKD. This CDR3 is 12 amino acids long. V was pared by 11 bases and J by 1 base, with 11 bases between. The CDR3 region is CASHGDNYGYTF. The CDR3 DNA reads as TGTGCCTCCCACGGCGATAACTATGGCTACACCTTC.

This clone has only a few counts. The chain joins TRBV4-1 to TRBJ1-3, with no clear D. Deletions cut 3 bases from V and 4 bases from J, with 16 bases between. CDR1 and CDR2 from the germline V gene are MGHRA and YSYEKL. The CDR3 runs to 16 residues. In DNA, the CDR3 is TGCGCCAGCAGCCACCTCCTACCGGCCAGCGGAAACACCATATATTTT. As protein: CASSHLLPASGNTIYF.

This clone has only one observation. The V and J genes are TRBV2 and TRBJ1-5; possible D gene TRBD1, 5 bases. V lost 4 bases and J 2 bases, leaving 12 bases between the germline ends. The V gene's germline CDR1 is SNHLY and CDR2 FYNNEI. CDR3 size: 15 residues. The CDR3 protein is CASSVQARGNQPQHF. CDR3 bases: TGTGCCAGCAGTGTACAGGCAAGGGGCAATCAGCCCCAGCATTTT.

V gene TRBV7-9 combines with J gene TRBJ1-5, with a tentative D call TRBD1 (5 bases). CDR3 length: 12 residues. Trimming left V 1 base short and J 11 bases short, with 9 bases between. Germline CDR1 reads SEHNR; CDR2 reads FQNEAQ (reference sequence). CDR3 region: CASSLVGQAQHF. The DNA of the CDR3 is TGTGCCAGCAGCTTAGTGGGGCAGGCCCAGCATTTT.

The chain joins TRBV29-1 to TRBJ2-3; 11 nucleotides line up with TRBD2. The V and J ends lost 6 bases and 7 bases, in that order; junction bases with no gene match: 6. Germline V gene data show CDR1 as SQVTM and CDR2 as ANQGSEA. This CDR3 is 13 amino acids long. The CDR3 reads CSVEVAGGNTQYF. The CDR3, as DNA: TGCAGCGTCGAGGTAGCGGGAGGGAATACGCAGTATTTT.

The chain combines TRBV6-1 with TRBJ2-7; 13 positions match TRBD2. CDR3 size: 15 residues. Germline V gives CDR1 MNHNS, CDR2 SASEGT. Unmatched junction bases numbered 4, after V lost 2 bases and J lost 6 bases. CDR3: CASSETGLAGLEQYF. The CDR3 DNA is TGTGCCAGCAGTGAAACGGGACTAGCGGGACTCGAGCAGTACTTC.

The chain couples TRBV2 to TRBJ1-5, with 7 bases aligning to TRBD1. Per germline, CDR1 SNHLY and CDR2 FYNNEI. The V and J ends lost 3 bases and 1 base, in that order; junction bases with no gene match: 6. This CDR3 spans 16 amino acids. In DNA form, the CDR3 reads TGTGCCAGCAGTGACCCCAGGGGGGGGAGCAATCAGCCCCAGCATTTT. Translating it yields CASSDPRGGSNQPQHF.

The chain couples TRBV19 to TRBJ2-1, with TRBD2 matching over 9 bases. There are 14 residues in the CDR3. Germline loops: CDR1 LNHDA, CDR2 SQIVND (reference sequence). Unmatched junction bases numbered 4, after V lost 4 bases and J lost 6 bases. DNA of the CDR3: TGTGCCAGTAGTAGCGGGAGGGCCCCCAATGAGCAGTTCTTC. Residues: CASSSGRAPNEQFF.

The CDR3 reads CASQSGAYNSPLHF. In DNA form, the CDR3 reads TGTGCCAGCCAATCAGGGGCTTATAATTCACCCCTCCACTTT. The J gene is TRBJ1-6, the V gene TRBV6-5; maybe TRBD1 (6 bases). The CDR3 is made up of 14 amino acids. Germline values: CDR1 MNHEY, CDR2 SVGAGI. The V end was cut by 8 bases, the J end by 4 bases, with 12 bases between.